This T cell receptor beta chain is drawn from a study of T cells after yellow fever vaccination. The germline V gene has CDR1 MNHNY and CDR2 SVGAGI (reference sequence). The J segment lost 4 bases and the V segment lost 6 bases, leaving 5 bases of the junction unmatched. CDR3 length: 14 residues. MiXCR, applied by TCRdb to the 5' RACE reads, yields one record per CDR3 protein. This table holds fewer than 90,000 distinct CDR3 sequences, roughly 6.9% found once. A remark on this clonotype: The antigen remains undetermined.

Study outcomes and limitations: Weaker in magnitude, the secondary response showed a faster peak on day 5 versus 15. A large majority of primary-vaccination clones showed up again after the booster (about 97% CD4, 85% to 90% CD8).

Here the sequenced sample was CD8+ T cells sorted from PBMCs, taken more than 4 days after the first yellow fever vaccination. The chain links TRBV6-6 to TRBJ1-3; 8 positions agree with TRBD1. This receptor was identified in a young man who received the YFV17D yellow fever vaccine. CDR3 region: CASRFRGLGNTIYF. CDR3 nucleotides: TGTGCCAGCAGATTCAGGGGGCTCGGAAACACCATATATTTT.